The 20 T cell receptor beta chains listed next were all sequenced from one sample in a study of T cell responses to AZD1222 COVID-19 vaccine. The assay was immunoSEQ multiplex PCR, and TCRdb's table has in-frame clones only and misses some. The sample carries about 120,000 clones, around 90% recorded once. The input for sequencing was peripheral blood, taken 28 days after the second dose of the MenACWY control vaccine. The receptor source for this set is an adult who received the MenACWY meningococcal vaccine as a control.

The chain carries TRBV7-9 and TRBJ1-4, with no clear D. Trimming shortened V by 2 bases and J by 0 bases, and 10 bases separated the two germline ends. Germline CDR1 SEHNR, CDR2 FQNEAQ (reference sequence). This CDR3 contains 16 residues. The CDR3 DNA follows: TGTGCCAGCAGCTTACCCACGTCAGCAACTAATGAAAAACTGTTTTTT. Translated: CASSLPTSATNEKLFF.

The chain is built from TRBV11-2 and TRBJ2-1; TRBD2 matches at 9 bases. Germline-derived CDR1 and CDR2 are SGHAT and FQNNGV. Trimming removed 0 bases from V and 6 bases from J; junction bases left unmatched: 9. The CDR3 consists of 17 residues. The DNA for the CDR3 is TGTGCCAGCAGCTTAGAACTTGCGGGAGGGCCTGGCAATGAGCAGTTCTTC. Its translation: CASSLELAGGPGNEQFF. Variable domain in full (rest from reference TRBV11-2 and TRBJ2-1): EAGVAQSPRYKIIEKRQSVAFWCNPISGHATLYWYQQILGQGPKLLIQFQNNGVVDDSQLPKDRFSAERLKGVDSTLKIQPAKLEDSAVYLCASSLELAGGPGNEQFFGPGTRLTVL.

The chain recombines TRBV3-1 (or the pseudogene TRBV3-2) with TRBJ2-1; TRBD2 matches at 10 bases. V dropped 0 bases and J dropped 7; count of bases not matched to a gene: 3. Germline CDR1 LGHDT, CDR2 YNNKEL (reference sequence). This CDR3 comprises 15 residues. The CDR3 sequence: CASSQEGLARNEQFF. In DNA, the CDR3 is TGTGCCAGCAGCCAAGAGGGACTAGCGAGGAATGAGCAGTTCTTC.

V usage is TRBV11-2 and J usage is TRBJ1-4; weak D call: TRBD1 (5 bases). This CDR3 spans 15 amino acids. V shed 5 bases and J shed 7 bases, with 17 bases lying between them. Germline values: CDR1 SGHAT, CDR2 FQNNGV. CDR3 in DNA: TGTGCCAGCAGCCCTGAGGGGAGGGGCGGTGAAAAACTGTTTTTT. Translation gives CASSPEGRGGEKLFF.

The J gene is TRBJ2-5, the V gene TRBV6-2 or TRBV6-3; D possibly corresponds to TRBD1 (7 bases). This CDR3 has 16 residues. From germline, CDR1 is MNHEY and CDR2 SVGEGT. V was shortened by 0 bases and J by 9 bases, with 20 bases between the two germline ends. CDR3 sequence (DNA): TGTGCCAGCAGTTACTCAGAAACAGGGGTGGGACTCGCCCAGTACTTC. It encodes CASSYSETGVGLAQYF.

This chain joins TRBV7-2 and TRBJ2-2; maybe TRBD2 (6 bases). CDR3 length: 13 residues. The V end lost 8 bases, the J end lost 0 bases, and 7 bases lay between the germline ends. The germline V gene encodes CDR1 SGHTA and CDR2 FQGNSA. CDR3 in DNA: TGTGCCAGCCGGACTACGAACACCGGGGAGCTGTTTTTT. Amino acid sequence: CASRTTNTGELFF.

CDR3 sequence reads: CASSPDRVTEAFF. The CDR3 DNA reads TGTGCCAGCAGCCCAGACAGGGTTACTGAAGCTTTCTTT. The rearrangement links TRBV7-9 to TRBJ1-1; TRBD1 matches at 7 bases. This CDR3 is built from 13 residues. With V trimmed by 5 bases and J by 5 bases, 5 bases remained unmatched. The germline V gene encodes CDR1 SEHNR and CDR2 FQNEAQ (reference sequence).

This chain connects TRBV15 to TRBJ1-2; D unclear. Trimming left V 1 base short and J 3 bases short, with 15 bases between. Germline values: CDR1 LNHNV, CDR2 YYDKDF (reference sequence). The CDR3 spans 16 residues. CDR3 loop: CATSRGRPTKDYGYTF. The CDR3 nucleotides read TGTGCCACCAGCAGAGGAAGGCCTACCAAGGACTATGGCTACACCTTC.

The chain is built from TRBV4-1 and TRBJ2-5; 11 positions agree with TRBD2. The germline V gene encodes CDR1 MGHRA and CDR2 YSYEKL. There are 15 residues in the CDR3. Losses at the gene ends were 4 bases for V and 2 bases for J; bases not matched to a gene: 3. In DNA form, the CDR3 reads TGCGCCAGCAGCCGGGGACTAGCGGTACAAGAGACCCAGTACTTC. It yields the protein CASSRGLAVQETQYF.

This sequence joins TRBV19 and TRBJ2-2; D remains unclear. The CDR3 has 11 amino acids. In germline, CDR1 is LNHDA, CDR2 SQIVND (reference sequence). The V and J ends lost 6 bases and 8 bases respectively, with 7 bases between them. The CDR3 spells CASRLWGELFF. The CDR3 DNA sequence: TGTGCCAGTAGACTATGGGGGGAGCTGTTTTTT.

The CDR3 DNA reads TGTGCCACCAGCAGATTGAATCAGCCCCAGCATTTT. It translates to CATSRLNQPQHF. This sequence joins TRBV15 and TRBJ1-5; D gene unclear. The V and J ends lost 2 bases and 4 bases respectively, with 3 bases between them. Germline assignment: CDR1 LNHNV and CDR2 YYDKDF (reference sequence). There are 12 residues in the CDR3. Full variable domain (missing parts from reference TRBV15 and TRBJ1-5): DAMVIQNPRYQVTQFGKPVTLSCSQTLNHNVMYWYQQKSSQAPKLLFHYYDKDFNNEADTPDNFQSRRPNTSFCFLDIRSPGLGDTAMYLCATSRLNQPQHFGDGTRLSIL.

The chain joins TRBV11-2 to TRBJ1-2; unclear D gene. The CDR3 sequence is 15 residues long. Germline V gene sequence: CDR1 SGHAT, CDR2 FQNNGV. The V and J ends lost 2 bases and 0 bases respectively, with 10 bases between them. The CDR3: CASSLYKRANYGYTF. The CDR3 DNA reads TGTGCCAGCAGCTTATATAAGAGAGCTAACTATGGCTACACCTTC.

This chain connects TRBV7-2 to TRBJ1-1; 9 nucleotides align to TRBD1. From germline, CDR1 is SGHTA and CDR2 FQGNSA. Trimming took 6 bases from V and 4 from J; bases not matched to a gene: 6. This CDR3 region has 14 residues. CDR3 sequence reads: CASRVGQGITEAFF. CDR3 bases: TGTGCCAGCAGGGTCGGACAGGGGATCACTGAAGCTTTCTTT.

This clone was found once. The chain uses TRBV7-2 and TRBJ2-7; unclear D gene. The length of the CDR3 is 13 residues. Trimming left V 4 bases short and J 3 bases short, with 10 bases between. CDR1 and CDR2 (germline): SGHTA, FQGNSA. The CDR3 coding sequence is TGTGCCAGCAGCTCTGGACGGTACTACGAGCAGTACGTC. As protein: CASSSGRYYEQYV.

DNA for the CDR3: TGCGCCAGCAGCCCTCCCCTACTAGCGGGCCAAGAGACCCAGTACTTC. It translates to CASSPPLLAGQETQYF. This chain uses TRBV10-2 with TRBJ2-5, with 9 bases lining up with TRBD2. Germline trimming cut 6 bases from V and 1 base from J; bases unmatched to any gene: 9. The CDR3 sequence is 16 residues long. Germline-derived CDR1 and CDR2 are WSHSY and SAAADI.

Comment on this clone: A junction boundary mismatches the germline segment, possibly from a read error. The CDR3, as DNA: TGTGCCAGCAGCCTAGCAGGGGGCAGGCAGTACGAGCAGTACTTC. This translates into CASSLAGGRQYEQYF. The chain employs TRBV7-9 and TRBJ2-7; 8 bases map to TRBD1. Germline V CDR1 and CDR2: SEHNR, FQNEAQ (reference sequence). This CDR3 is built from 15 residues.

The V call is TRBV7-9, the J call TRBJ1-1; no reliable D call. Germline loops: CDR1 SEHNR, CDR2 FQNEAQ (reference sequence). V dropped 2 bases and J dropped 1 base, with 14 bases sitting between them. The CDR3 runs to 16 residues. The CDR3 here is CASSLLRDPPNTEAFF. As DNA, the CDR3 is TGTGCCAGCAGCTTATTACGCGATCCGCCGAACACTGAAGCTTTCTTT.

This rearrangement joins TRBV28 to TRBJ2-7; no definite D call. V shed 6 bases and J shed 2 bases, with 14 bases lying between them. This CDR3 is built from 14 residues. CDR1 and CDR2 (germline): MDHEN, SYDVKM. CDR3 DNA: TGTGCCAGCAGCCTAACCGGGCCTCCCTACGAGCAGTACTTC. It yields the protein CASSLTGPPYEQYF.

CDR3 in amino acids: CASSLQDSYEQYV. The CDR3 DNA is TGTGCCAGCAGCTTGCAGGATTCCTACGAGCAGTACGTC. The rearrangement joins TRBV11-2 to TRBJ2-7; no reliable D call. The germline V and J ends were trimmed by 3 bases and 1 base, with 7 bases remaining between them. CDR3 length: 13 residues. Germline V gene sequence: CDR1 SGHAT, CDR2 FQNNGV.

The chain combines TRBV9 with TRBJ2-1, with unresolved D. Germline V gene sequence: CDR1 SGDLS, CDR2 YYNGEE. The CDR3 length is 15 residues. V gave up 4 bases and J gave up 6 bases, with 17 bases separating them. The CDR3 protein is CASSPLLWQLNEQFF. In DNA, the CDR3 is TGTGCCAGCAGCCCCCTCCTTTGGCAGCTCAATGAGCAGTTCTTC.